This T cell receptor (beta chain) derives from a study of a mutant IDH1 vaccine in newly diagnosed glioma. Study-wide context: Antecedent treatment encompassed radiotherapy, temozolomide, or their combination; the majority received both.

Trimming took off 3 bases at V and 1 base at J, with 12 bases between the two ends. CDR1 is KGHSH and CDR2 is LQKENI in the germline V gene. CDR3 length: 15 amino acids. TCRdb's table, derived via immunoSEQ multiplex PCR, lists solely in-frame clones and lacks some. The sample has about 56,000 clones, about 86% seen once. Concerning this clone itself: Its antigen remains unknown.

Time point indicated: week 35, safety follow-up. Doses of 300 ug of mutant IDH1 20-mer peptide were given with topical imiquimod. Sequenced here: PBMCs, sampled from a glioma patient whose treatment included an IDH1 peptide vaccine. This receptor was taken from a man between 35 and 55 years old with glioma. This chain links TRBV18 with TRBJ1-1, with D perhaps matching TRBD1 (5 bases). The CDR3 is CASSPQGMGNTEAFF. CDR3 nucleotide sequence: TGTGCCAGCTCACCTCAGGGTATGGGGAACACTGAAGCTTTCTTT.